Sequencing of this T cell receptor beta chain was carried out in a study of cytomegalovirus exposure and HLA in healthy donors (dated by TCRdb to 2015 to 2018). With respect to the entire study: An earlier analysis of some 550 of the donors reported 250 to 300 Gb of sequence data and roughly 100 million unique TCR beta sequences from 150 million to 200 million T cells. A handful of DR-DQ haplotypes were treated as single units for association and clustering because of strong linkage in the cohort. A separate validation cohort of roughly 110 different subjects was used in addition to the roughly 640-subject first cohort. Of the 398 genotyped donors, over 70% fell in the genetic ancestry cluster associated with self-reported Caucasian donors. The study used immunosequencing to profile the T cell repertoires of some 600 subjects and linked those repertoires to cytomegalovirus serostatus. The study aimed to test whether cataloging public T cell receptors could reveal signatures of past pathogen exposure. To predict cytomegalovirus infection status, the study combined high-throughput TCR immunosequencing, statistical association of individual TCRs with disease status, and machine learning. The number of typed donors differed by locus: about 620-640 for A, B, C, DRB1 and DQB1; approximately 520 for DQA1; around 580 for DPA1; and some 470 for DPB1. Alongside the repertoire data, information on donor age, sex, ethnicity and CMV serostatus was compiled. In a later genetic analysis, genome-wide SNP genotypes for about 55% of the 666 donors were used, and that subset was treated as a discovery cohort. Both class I and class II loci were covered by HLA typing, at four-digit resolution. Across approximately 400 genotyped donors of the cohort, an average of about 220,000 unique TCR beta nucleotide sequences per donor were sequenced, and around 20% of those sequences were non-productive. A later analysis re-examined previously published TCR beta repertoires from about 670 donors and added high-resolution HLA genotyping to investigate patterns of TCR occurrence. All discovery cohort repertoires had been generated using a single sequencing platform. In the later analysis, no new phenotypic data were used to find candidate immune exposures; instead, reliance was placed on TCR beta sequences and their occurrence across donors. In an earlier analysis of more than 550 of the donors, high-throughput TCR beta sequencing was used to judge whether each TCR beta V gene segment behaved as functional or pseudogenic. An early release that covered fewer than 800 HLA-typed donors contained 300 to 350 gigabases of sequencing data and roughly 84 million unique TCR sequences.

General study outcomes and caveats: In an earlier analysis of 587 of the donors, most TCR beta V segments appeared in productive rearrangements about 87% or about 30% of the time, broadly matching IMGT annotations. The presence/absence analyses assumed that sequencing depth was roughly uniform across donors, and that assumption may not be true. A total of 150 to 200 TCR beta chains were listed by the study as associated with cytomegalovirus. According to a later analysis, parvovirus B19, influenza, CMV and Epstein-Barr virus appeared linked to several top co-occurrence clusters. Linkage disequilibrium might explain the correlated functional status among segregating V segments, but an unknown experimental factor could not be ruled out. In vitro tests confirmed that a few of the cytomegalovirus-associated TCR beta chains recognize cytomegalovirus antigens. In a later analysis, about 16,000 TCR beta sequences were associated with specific HLA alleles at a false discovery rate of 0.05. According to a later analysis, TCR association rates differed among HLA loci, with DRB1 alleles showing the most associated TCRs and HLA-C alleles showing the fewest. Most TCR sequences were seen in very few donors, while some public TCRs were found in many individuals. CMV serostatus was the only immune exposure information available for the cohort. In a later analysis, HLA-associated TCR beta chains were found to be more clonally expanded and to have lower generation probabilities than equally common non-associated chains. Cytomegalovirus status was reported to be diagnosed by the classifier with high specificity and sensitivity in both the original and validation cohorts. Strong co-occurrence of HLA alleles, especially DR and DQ, made assigning TCR associations to individual alleles difficult. The earlier analysis of 587 of the donors excluded roughly 16 rarely observed V segments, including chromosome 9 orphons, because counts were too low. A further reported finding was that TCR beta sequences accurately predicted the HLA-A and HLA-B alleles for most subjects in the first cohort. In a later genetic analysis, a missense DCLRE1C variant was associated with V-gene and J-gene trimming of TCR beta chains, and the association was replicated in an independent cohort. The authors suggested that the approach could potentially be extended to other disease states and immunological phenotypes. Some IMGT-functional V segments, including TRBV6-2 and TRBV6-3, could not be distinguished by the 87-base-pair reads and were therefore excluded. Because some donors lacked HLA typing at each locus, the association tests relied only on the typed subset. In this cohort, only TCR beta chains were sequenced, and detectable features were limited by the absence of alpha or paired-chain data. According to a later analysis, most CMV-associated TCR beta chains appeared to be HLA-restricted, and the HLA associations seemed to be driven largely by CMV exposure. Compared with the approximately 720-donor mean, donors in an Asian-associated ancestry cluster had fewer N-insertions in productive TCRs, according to a later genetic analysis. A cluster of highly shared sequence variants was judged likely to represent a technical artifact of the sequencing pipeline.

The table lists this clone with a few counts. Its antigen is still unknown. There are no base qualities to consult, and no much larger clone falls within one base. Library preparation was by the immunoSEQ multiplex PCR assay. For the multiplex PCR, a mixture combining 60 forward primers for TCR Vbeta segments and 13 reverse primers for TCR Jbeta segments was used. Amplification of the CDR3 region of rearranged TCR beta genes was performed with a multiplex PCR assay on genomic DNA. Amplified TCR beta libraries were sequenced as 87-base-pair reads on the Illumina HiSeq System. The published analysis was carried out like this. In a later analysis, 80 million or so unique TCR beta chains were counted across the approximately 620 repertoires, and roughly 9.9 million of these chains were shared by at least two donors. Raw reads were error-corrected and collapsed into unique sequences with a nearest-neighbor algorithm that merged closely related sequences to remove PCR and sequencing errors. CDR3 sequences were aligned to IMGT reference sequences to assign V, D and J gene segments. For a sequence to be retained, at least a six-nucleotide match to both a V gene segment and a J gene segment was required. Rearrangements were classified as productive when the CDR3 lacked stop codons and remained in frame with V and J, and all other rearrangements were classified as non-productive. Following IMGT convention, CDR3 was defined as the stretch from the second conserved V-encoded cysteine up to the conserved J-encoded phenylalanine. Sequences without an unambiguous match to a single V gene segment were excluded from the earlier analysis of over 500 of the donors. In an earlier analysis of about 590 of the donors, a V segment was called functional when productive rearrangements were above 56.7%, and segregating when the standard deviation between donors exceeded 5%. A statistical classification framework was developed to diagnose cytomegalovirus status using the catalog of TCR beta chain sequences. In a later analysis, V and J genes were assigned by comparing TCR nucleotide sequences against IMGT/GENE-DB human TR gene sequences. Using the TCRdist pipeline, a later analysis assigned CDR3 sequences along with most-parsimonious VDJ recombination scenarios. In a later analysis, each TCR beta chain was defined by its CDR3 amino acid sequence together with its V-gene family, and reads lacking a unique V-gene family were excluded. In a later analysis, approximately 640 highly shared, low-generation-probability nucleotide sequences were removed to address suspected cross-contamination and a sequencing artifact. A later analysis calculated a clonal expansion index for each public chain from normalized within-repertoire ranks of inferred template counts. In a later analysis, generation probabilities were computed with a VDJ recombination model fitted to out-of-frame rearrangements, and the resulting probabilities were checked against IGoR. Hypergeometric tests were used in a later analysis to score TCR-TCR, TCR-HLA and TCR-CMV co-occurrence, with a repertoire-size bias correction applied to the TCR pairs. In a later analysis, false discovery rates were estimated by permuting HLA or CMV assignments 20 times. In a later analysis, co-occurring TCRs were grouped with DBSCAN, and TCRdist sequence similarity was added when clustering was performed within HLA-allele-positive subsets. Co-occurrence clustering excluded repertoires with fewer than 30,000 or more than 120,000 public chains, plus five with anomalous nucleotide sharing. TCRdb took this table from immuneACCESS and kept in-frame rearrangements with V and J called. Such tables lack part of the clones; where checked against another copy, unresolved V genes explain under half of the gap, and the rest is unexplained. The DNA gave D and trimming, while V, J and clone size come from that table. The table for this sample lists over 200,000 clones; more than 75% of them were counted only once. Roughly 1.3% of the sample is held by the ten biggest clonotypes.

The cohort consisted of approximately 690 healthy bone marrow donors. At the time of sampling, all cohort members were nominally healthy, though unrecorded immune exposures were likely present. CMV serostatus was recorded as positive for about 310 and negative for about 50% of the 666 cohort members, whereas no CMV serostatus was recorded for the donor in question. A peripheral blood sample was collected from each donor, and TCR beta sequencing was performed on peripheral blood mononuclear cells. The Qiagen DNeasy Blood Extraction Kit was used to extract genomic DNA from the blood cell samples. The cysteine opens and the phenylalanine closes a CDR3 of 16 amino acids. Of the read, only the CDR3 DNA is kept; its 48 bases are in frame from base 1. CDR1 SGHAT and CDR2 FQNNGV are derived from the germline V gene. V is reduced by 3 bases and J by 6 bases, leaving a spacing of 20 bases between them.

Sequencing input: PBMCs. The receptor was isolated from a human donor in good health. The chain couples TRBV11-2 to TRBJ1-2, with the D gene call left open. In nucleotide form, the sequence is TGTGCCAGCAGCTTTACTTCGCAGTCGGGTTTGAATGGCTACACCTTC. It specifies CASSFTSQSGLNGYTF.